The 28 T cell receptor beta chains below come from one sample, sequenced in a study of T cell responses to AZD1222 COVID-19 vaccine. Sequencing was performed with immunoSEQ multiplex PCR; in TCRdb, only in-frame clones are kept and a portion is missing. The data hold about 130,000 clones, with 90% observed a single time. Here the sequenced sample was peripheral blood, taken on day 0 of AZD1222 vaccination. These receptors were collected from an adult in good health.

This chain uses TRBV30 with TRBJ2-7, with 7 bases aligning to TRBD1. The germline gives CDR1 GTSNPN, CDR2 SVGIG (reference sequence). The junction had 6 bases not matched to a gene; V was cut back by 4 bases and J by 0 bases. The CDR3 loop spans 14 amino acids. The CDR3 DNA is TGTGCCTGGACCCCCGGGACAGTCTCCTACGAGCAGTACTTC. Its protein is CAWTPGTVSYEQYF. Complete variable domain (other parts from reference TRBV30 and TRBJ2-7): SQTIHQWPATLVQPVGSPLSLECTVEGTSNPNLYWYRQAAGRGLQLLFYSVGIGQISSEVPQNLSASRPQDRQFILSSKKLLLSDSGFYLCAWTPGTVSYEQYFGPGTRLTVT.

The chain combines TRBV5-1 with TRBJ1-2; TRBD1 is a possible D gene (5 bases). Trimming removed 4 bases at V and 4 bases at J, with 14 bases between. CDR1 is SGHRS and CDR2 is YFSETQ in the germline V gene. This CDR3 comprises 14 residues. CDR3 coding DNA: TGCGCCAGCAGCGAAATAGGGGCTGTCTATGGCTACACCTTC. This gives the protein CASSEIGAVYGYTF. The whole variable domain, remainder taken from reference TRBV5-1 and TRBJ1-2, is KAGVTQTPRYLIKTRGQQVTLSCSPISGHRSVSWYQQTPGQGLQFLFEYFSETQRNKGNFPGRFSGRQFSNSRSEMNVSTLELGDSALYLCASSEIGAVYGYTFGSGTRLTVV.

The chain links TRBV21-1 to TRBJ2-5; the DNA was not compared with TRBD1, the D call given in the table. TRBV21-1 is flagged as a pseudogene. CDR3 length: 14 residues. This CDR3 is CASSKDRWVETQYF. The CDR3 region has the DNA TGTGCCAGCAGCAAAGACAGGTGGGTGGAGACCCAGTACTTC.

The V and J genes are TRBV18 and TRBJ1-6; a possible D gene is TRBD1 (5 bases). V was clipped by 4 bases and J by 6 bases, with 10 bases between them. The CDR3 spans 14 residues. Germline V gene lookup returns CDR1 KGHSH and CDR2 LQKENI. For the CDR3, the DNA is TGTGCCAGCTCACTTCAGGGTTTTAATTCACCCCTCCACTTT. Its protein is CASSLQGFNSPLHF.

This clone was detected once. V and J are TRBV7-2 and TRBJ1-2; D not resolved. The germline V gene has CDR1 SGHTA and CDR2 FQGNSA. With 3 bases removed from V and 4 bases from J, the gap between germline ends came to 12 bases. CDR3 size: 14 residues. In DNA form, the CDR3 reads TGTGCCAGCAGCTTCGGGCCTTCAGGCTATGGCTACACCTTC. Its protein product is CASSFGPSGYGYTF.

About this clone: An end of the junction differs from the germline gene, which may be a read error. The genes are TRBV7-9 and TRBJ1-4, with D possibly being TRBD1 (5 bases). The CDR3 length is 15 residues. CDR1 SEHNR and CDR2 FQNEAQ come from the germline V gene (reference sequence). CDR3 bases: TGTGCCAGCAGCTTATCGGGGACGACTAATGAAAAACTGCTTTTT. This encodes CASSLSGTTNEKLLF.

This clone was found a few times. Other DNA sequences in this sample translate to the same CDR3. The rearrangement joins TRBV30 to TRBJ1-5, with unresolved D. With 1 base removed from V and 3 bases from J, the gap between germline ends came to 7 bases. CDR3 length: 13 amino acids. Germline V CDR1 and CDR2: GTSNPN, SVGIG (reference sequence). The DNA for the CDR3 is TGTGCCTGGAGTGGGGGTAACAATCAGCCCCAGCATTTT. Translation: CAWSGGNNQPQHF.

The chain recombines TRBV7-3 with TRBJ2-1; no definite D call. The CDR3 is made up of 14 amino acids. The V gene's germline CDR1 is SGHTA and CDR2 FQGTGA. With 5 bases removed from V and 3 bases from J, the gap between germline ends came to 11 bases. In DNA, the CDR3 is TGTGCCAGCAGCCCCCATCGGGTCTACAATGAGCAGTTCTTC. Encoded protein: CASSPHRVYNEQFF.

The chain is built from TRBV4-3 and TRBJ2-1, with a possible D match to TRBD1 (6 bases). Trimming cost V 0 bases and J 5 bases, with 14 bases left between them. Per the germline V gene, CDR1 is LGHNA and CDR2 is YSLEER. This CDR3 comprises 16 residues. CDR3 loop: CASSQDRGVRDNEQFF. As DNA, the CDR3 is TGCGCCAGCAGCCAAGACAGGGGCGTCCGGGACAATGAGCAGTTCTTC.

The CDR3 spells CASSQGAGDNSPLHF. DNA for the CDR3: TGTGCCAGCAGCCAGGGGGCAGGGGACAATTCACCCCTCCACTTT. The chain recombines TRBV7-2 with TRBJ1-6; 8 bases agree with TRBD1. Germline assignment: CDR1 SGHTA and CDR2 FQGNSA. V was clipped by 5 bases and J by 7 bases; unmatched bases: 7. This CDR3 region has 15 residues.

The genes are TRBV10-3 and TRBJ2-2; D might be TRBD1 (6 bases). Germline lookup yields CDR1 ENHRY and CDR2 SYGVKD. This CDR3 comprises 15 residues. V lost 11 bases to trimming and J lost 1 base, with 17 bases between them. The CDR3 sequence: CAVIQGVGNTGELFF. CDR3 bases: TGTGCCGTAATACAGGGAGTAGGGAACACCGGGGAGCTGTTTTTT.

The chain couples TRBV2 to TRBJ2-3; D possibly uses TRBD1 or TRBD2 (5 bases each). This CDR3 comprises 17 residues. CDR1 is SNHLY and CDR2 is FYNNEI in the germline V gene. The V end was cut by 8 bases, the J end by 5 bases, with 26 bases between. The CDR3 sequence: CASVEGNSPEYQDTQYF. DNA for the CDR3: TGTGCCAGCGTTGAGGGGAACAGCCCAGAGTACCAAGATACGCAGTATTTT.

This rearrangement joins TRBV23-1 to TRBJ2-7; TRBD1 aligns across 10 bases. TRBV23-1 has ORF status, its function being uncertain. The CDR3 spans 16 residues. V lost 2 bases, J lost 2 bases, and 6 bases stayed unmatched. CDR3: CASSQQSGTGAYEQYF. The CDR3 DNA follows: TGCGCCAGCAGTCAACAGTCCGGGACAGGGGCCTACGAGCAGTACTTC.

The J gene is TRBJ1-3, the V gene TRBV6-6; D gene unclear. In germline, CDR1 is MNHNY, CDR2 SVGAGI (reference sequence). This CDR3 spans 14 amino acids. Trimming left V 4 bases short and J 0 bases short, with 7 bases between. The CDR3 nucleotides read TGTGCCAGCAGTTCTGGGTCCTCTGGAAACACCATATATTTT. Translating it yields CASSSGSSGNTIYF.

This clone was observed a few times. The chain is built from TRBV5-4 and TRBJ2-5; either TRBD1 or TRBD2 may supply D (5 bases each). Between the trimmed V and J ends, which lost 4 bases and 13 bases, there was a span of 20 bases. The CDR3 is 13 residues long. The V gene's germline CDR1 is SGHNT and CDR2 YYREEE (reference sequence). CDR3 sequence: CASSPMNRDEMYF. For the CDR3, the DNA is TGTGCCAGCAGCCCTATGAACCGGGACGAAATGTACTTC.

The rearrangement links TRBV7-2 to TRBJ2-1; D may match TRBD1 or TRBD2 (5 bases each). Germline CDR1 and CDR2: SGHTA and FQGNSA. The germline V and J ends were trimmed by 0 bases and 6 bases, with 6 bases remaining between them. This CDR3 comprises 13 residues. CDR3 in amino acids: CASSLAGANEQFF. DNA for the CDR3: TGTGCCAGCAGCTTAGCCGGGGCCAATGAGCAGTTCTTC. Full variable domain (missing parts from reference TRBV7-2 and TRBJ2-1): GAGVSQSPSNKVTEKGKDVELRCDPISGHTALYWYRQSLGQGLEFLIYFQGNSAPDKSGLPSDRFSAERTGGSVSTLTIQRTQQEDSAVYLCASSLAGANEQFFGPGTRLTVL.

A remark on this clone: The sample carries other DNA sequences with the same CDR3. V is TRBV7-3 and J is TRBJ1-3; D is undetermined. Trimming took 5 bases from V and 0 from J, leaving 5 bases between them. The V gene's germline CDR1 is SGHTA and CDR2 FQGTGA. The CDR3 totals 13 residues. As DNA, the CDR3 is TGTGCCAGCAGCCTTAGCTCTGGAAACACCATATATTTT. Translating gives CASSLSSGNTIYF.

This chain uses TRBV6-2 or TRBV6-3 with TRBJ2-7; possible D gene TRBD2, 5 bases. The length of the CDR3 is 13 residues. CDR1 is MNHEY and CDR2 is SVGEGT in the germline V gene. Trimming left V 0 bases short and J 3 bases short, with 6 bases between. CDR3 amino acids: CASSYSAGYEQYF. The CDR3 DNA sequence: TGTGCCAGCAGTTACTCGGCGGGCTACGAGCAGTACTTC.

V usage is TRBV5-1 and J usage is TRBJ2-4; the match to TRBD1 covers 8 bases. This CDR3 has 14 amino acids. J was trimmed by 4 bases and V by 2 bases; bases with no gene match: 2. Germline values: CDR1 SGHRS, CDR2 YFSETQ. CDR3: CASSLGDRKNIQYF. The CDR3 DNA reads TGCGCCAGCAGCTTAGGGGACAGGAAAAACATTCAGTACTTC.

V and J are TRBV4-1 and TRBJ1-2; TRBD1 matches 8 bases. V was pared by 1 base and J by 4 bases, with 8 bases of the junction left unmatched. CDR1 is MGHRA, CDR2 YSYEKL, per germline. The CDR3 runs 16 residues. The CDR3 nucleotides read TGCGCCAGCAGCCAAGGCCCGGACAGGGATTTCTATGGCTACACCTTC. This sequence encodes CASSQGPDRDFYGYTF.

This clone was counted only a few times. V usage is TRBV11-2 and J usage is TRBJ2-1, with TRBD1 matching 8 bases. The CDR3 is 14 residues long. Germline trimming cut 2 bases from V and 5 bases from J; bases unmatched to any gene: 2. Germline V gene sequence: CDR1 SGHAT, CDR2 FQNNGV. The CDR3 is CASSLNRGDNEQFF. In DNA, the CDR3 is TGTGCCAGCAGCTTAAACAGGGGGGACAATGAGCAGTTCTTC. The full variable domain, completed using reference TRBV11-2 and TRBJ2-1, is EAGVAQSPRYKIIEKRQSVAFWCNPISGHATLYWYQQILGQGPKLLIQFQNNGVVDDSQLPKDRFSAERLKGVDSTLKIQPAKLEDSAVYLCASSLNRGDNEQFFGPGTRLTVL.

This clone was counted a single time. The CDR3 DNA sequence: TGTGCCAGCTCACCCCGAACCAGGAACACTGAAGCTTTCTTT. Its protein product is CASSPRTRNTEAFF. This rearrangement joins TRBV18 to TRBJ1-1; the D is unclear. Trimming cost V 3 bases and J 1 base, with 9 bases left between them. This CDR3 comprises 14 residues. CDR1 KGHSH and CDR2 LQKENI come from the germline V gene.

The CDR3, as DNA: TGTGCCAGCAGCGCTCGACAGGGCCGCGATGAGCAGTTCTTC. Its translation is CASSARQGRDEQFF. The J gene is TRBJ2-1, the V gene TRBV9, with 7 bases matching TRBD1. Per the germline V gene, CDR1 is SGDLS and CDR2 is YYNGEE. J was trimmed by 8 bases and V by 3 bases; bases with no gene match: 8. This CDR3 spans 14 amino acids. Full variable domain (outside the CDR3, taken from reference TRBV9 and TRBJ2-1): DSGVTQTPKHLITATGQRVTLRCSPRSGDLSVYWYQQSLDQGLQFLIQYYNGEERAKGNILERFSAQQFPDLHSELNLSSLELGDSALYFCASSARQGRDEQFFGPGTRLTVL.

This clone was counted a few times. The rearrangement links TRBV7-9 to TRBJ2-7; either TRBD1 or TRBD2 may supply D (6 bases each). This CDR3 is built from 15 residues. V was pared by 3 bases and J by 2 bases, with 14 bases between. CDR1 is SEHNR, CDR2 FQNEAQ, per germline (reference sequence). CDR3 in amino acids: CASSFRGDGPYEQYF. For the CDR3, the DNA is TGTGCCAGCAGCTTTAGGGGGGACGGTCCCTACGAGCAGTACTTC.

Note on this clone: Its ends do not fully match the called genes, so a read error is possible. The J gene is TRBJ2-5, the V gene TRBV7-7; 9 bases match TRBD2. CDR3 size: 17 residues. The germline V gene has CDR1 SSHAT and CDR2 FNYEAQ (reference sequence). This CDR3 is CASSSDPLAGHGETQYF. The DNA of the CDR3 is TGTGCTAGCAGCTCCGACCCTCTAGCGGGGCATGGGGAGACCCAGTACTTC.

The chain links TRBV4-3 to TRBJ1-2; weak D call: TRBD1 (5 bases). From germline, CDR1 is LGHNA and CDR2 YSLEER. V was trimmed by 0 bases and J by 4 bases, leaving 12 bases between them. The CDR3 is 15 residues long. This CDR3 reads CASSQDSGGGYGYTF. CDR3 DNA sequence: TGCGCCAGCAGCCAAGATTCGGGGGGTGGCTATGGCTACACCTTC.

The chain recombines TRBV6-5 with TRBJ1-5; 7 nucleotides align to TRBD1. The trim removed 6 bases at V and 1 base at J, leaving 3 bases unmatched. This CDR3 is 14 amino acids long. The germline gives CDR1 MNHEY, CDR2 SVGAGI. CDR3 protein: CASSQDRSNQPQHF. CDR3 in DNA: TGTGCCAGCAGCCAGGACAGGAGCAATCAGCCCCAGCATTTT.

V is TRBV19 and J is TRBJ1-2; no definite D call. The ends were cut back, 5 bases at V and 1 base at J, with 8 bases in the middle. CDR1 is LNHDA, CDR2 SQIVND, per germline (reference sequence). CDR3 length equals 13 residues. CDR3 coding DNA: TGTGCCAGTAGTTTATTGTATAACTATGGCTACACCTTC. This codes for CASSLLYNYGYTF.